The clone carrying this T cell receptor beta chain was detected ten times or more. Its matching antigen is unknown. The sample is drawn from a study of neurological immune-mediated disorders. The study, taken as a whole, reports: One related-CDR3 cluster, which may be a signature, held the repertoires of 18 of 34 multiple sclerosis patients after phylogenetic grouping.

The CDR3 length is 13 residues. The germline gives CDR1 MGHDK, CDR2 SYGVNS. The V end lost 5 bases, the J end lost 8 bases, and 12 bases lay between the germline ends. TCRdb re-analysed the 5' RACE reads in MiXCR, keeping a single row per CDR3 protein. The table includes some 78,000 distinct CDR3 sequences, 4.5% to 6.5% detected once. This sequence was found in a woman between 25 and 40 years old with multiple sclerosis. Sequenced input: PBMCs. The chain combines TRBV25-1 with TRBJ1-4; D is ambiguous. DNA of the CDR3: TGTGCCAGCAGTCAAATCGGACGGGAAAAACTGTTTTTT. Its translation is CASSQIGREKLFF.